The 18 T cell receptor beta chains reported below all come from one sample, sequenced in a study of OX40 agonist ivuxolimab in advanced cancers. The protocol was immunoSEQ multiplex PCR, while the TCRdb copy is restricted to in-frame clones and leaves out a portion. Seen here are about 96,000 clones, roughly 87% observed once, and the top ten hold around 1.6%. Sequenced material: CD4+ or CD8+ T cells sorted from blood, taken in a trial of the OX40 agonist ivuxolimab. These receptor sequences come from an adult with an advanced solid tumor such as melanoma, head and neck, liver or kidney cancer.

V is TRBV5-3 and J is TRBJ2-5; 11 bases are shared with TRBD2. TRBV5-3 belongs to the ORF category, with a function that is uncertain. V was pared by 4 bases and J by 3 bases, with 8 bases of the junction left unmatched. The CDR3 extends over 16 amino acids. The CDR3 coding sequence is TGTGCCAGAAGCCTTCGGACTAGCGGGCCGGAAGAGACCCAGTACTTC. Translated, it gives CARSLRTSGPEETQYF.

The J gene is TRBJ2-7, the V gene TRBV5-1; D uncertain. V lost 2 bases and J 2 bases, leaving 14 bases between the germline ends. The CDR3 totals 15 residues. CDR1 is SGHRS, CDR2 YFSETQ, per germline. CDR3 amino acids: CASSFISSSTYEQYF. Here the CDR3 DNA reads TGCGCCAGCAGCTTTATTTCCAGTTCAACCTACGAGCAGTACTTC. The whole variable domain, filled in from reference TRBV5-1 and TRBJ2-7, reads KAGVTQTPRYLIKTRGQQVTLSCSPISGHRSVSWYQQTPGQGLQFLFEYFSETQRNKGNFPGRFSGRQFSNSRSEMNVSTLELGDSALYLCASSFISSSTYEQYFGPGTRLTVT.

The count of this clone is one. V is TRBV6-1 and J is TRBJ2-3; 15 bases are shared with TRBD2. The germline V gene encodes CDR1 MNHNS and CDR2 SASEGT. V trimming: 3 bases; J trimming: 6 bases; junction bases outside the gene matches: 7. The CDR3 is made up of 17 amino acids. The CDR3 coding sequence is TGTGCCAGCAGTGACTTAGGACTAGCGGGAGGGGGGGATACGCAGTATTTT. Translation: CASSDLGLAGGGDTQYF.

The J gene is TRBJ1-2, the V gene TRBV19, with D tentatively TRBD1 (6 bases). The CDR3 is 14 residues long. In germline, CDR1 is LNHDA, CDR2 SQIVND (reference sequence). The V gene lost 4 bases and the J gene lost 6 bases, with 15 bases spanning the gap. CDR3 residues: CASSTSQGRNGYTF. Written as DNA, the CDR3 is TGTGCCAGTAGTACCTCACAGGGTAGGAATGGCTACACCTTC.

This clone was counted a single time. The V and J genes are TRBV2 and TRBJ1-4; D not resolved. Germline values: CDR1 SNHLY, CDR2 FYNNEI. Trimming stripped 3 bases from V and 7 bases from J, with 12 bases between. CDR3 length: 14 residues. CDR3 sequence reads: CASSDWMGSEKLFF. The CDR3 bases are TGTGCCAGCAGTGATTGGATGGGGAGTGAAAAACTGTTTTTT.

The chain joins TRBV30 to TRBJ2-5, with D maybe TRBD2 (5 bases). There are 13 residues in the CDR3. V shed 1 base and J shed 0 bases, with 6 bases lying between them. Per the germline V gene, CDR1 is GTSNPN and CDR2 is SVGIG (reference sequence). CDR3 region: CAWSGGYQETQYF. CDR3 sequence (DNA): TGTGCCTGGAGTGGAGGGTACCAAGAGACCCAGTACTTC.

This chain connects TRBV28 to TRBJ1-1; D gene ambiguous. Trimming took 2 bases from V and 8 from J, leaving 9 bases between them. This CDR3 is 12 amino acids long. Germline values: CDR1 MDHEN, CDR2 SYDVKM. CDR3 in amino acids: CASSLGRLEAFF. In DNA form, the CDR3 reads TGTGCCAGCAGTTTAGGGCGGTTGGAAGCTTTCTTT. The full variable domain, its missing parts supplied by reference TRBV28 and TRBJ1-1, is DVKVTQSSRYLVKRTGEKVFLECVQDMDHENMFWYRQDPGLGLRLIYFSYDVKMKEKGDIPEGYSVSREKKERFSLILESASTNQTSMYLCASSLGRLEAFFGQGTRLTVV.

The rearrangement links TRBV4-3 to TRBJ2-1, with TRBD2 matching 11 bases. Germline CDR1 and CDR2: LGHNA and YSLEER. Losses at the gene ends were 4 bases for V and 14 bases for J; bases not matched to a gene: 13. The CDR3 totals 15 residues. The chain's CDR3 is CASSLSRGGTSGKFF. CDR3 DNA: TGCGCCAGCAGCCTTTCAAGAGGCGGGACTAGCGGAAAGTTCTTC.

A remark on this clone: Different DNA sequences within this sample yield the same CDR3. The chain combines TRBV15 with TRBJ2-5; 8 nucleotides line up with TRBD2. The CDR3 has 15 amino acids. Germline-derived CDR1 and CDR2 are LNHNV and YYDKDF (reference sequence). Trimming at V came to 1 base and at J to 4 bases, leaving 5 bases not matched to a gene. CDR3 region: CATSRAGGLTETQYF. CDR3 DNA sequence: TGTGCCACCAGCAGAGCGGGGGGGTTAACAGAGACCCAGTACTTC. Combining the CDR3 with reference TRBV15 and TRBJ2-5 gives the whole variable domain DAMVIQNPRYQVTQFGKPVTLSCSQTLNHNVMYWYQQKSSQAPKLLFHYYDKDFNNEADTPDNFQSRRPNTSFCFLDIRSPGLGDTAMYLCATSRAGGLTETQYFGPGTRLLVL.

The V and J genes are TRBV19 and TRBJ1-4; 7 nucleotides line up with TRBD1. The germline gives CDR1 LNHDA, CDR2 SQIVND (reference sequence). Trimming took 4 bases from V and 8 from J; bases not matched to a gene: 10. The CDR3 is 15 amino acids. This chain's CDR3 is CASSRTGERAEKLFF. The CDR3 region has the DNA TGTGCCAGTAGTAGGACAGGCGAGAGAGCCGAAAAACTGTTTTTT.

The chain joins TRBV5-1 to TRBJ2-1; TRBD2 matches 8 bases. With 3 bases clipped from V and 5 bases from J, the junction kept 4 bases outside the gene matches. Per germline, CDR1 SGHRS and CDR2 YFSETQ. The CDR3 is 14 amino acids. The CDR3 loop reads CASSSTSGNNEQFF. The CDR3 DNA reads as TGCGCCAGCAGCTCCACTAGCGGAAACAATGAGCAGTTCTTC.

The rearrangement joins TRBV5-5 to TRBJ1-2; D gene unclear. Germline assignment: CDR1 SGHKS and CDR2 YYEKEE (reference sequence). The CDR3 has 15 amino acids. V was pared by 0 bases and J by 5 bases, with 14 bases between. CDR3 sequence reads: CASSLGAGGRYGYTF. The CDR3 region has the DNA TGTGCCAGCAGCTTGGGGGCGGGAGGGAGGTATGGCTACACCTTC. The full variable domain, in which reference TRBV5-5 and TRBJ1-2 provide the parts outside the CDR3, is DAGVTQSPTHLIKTRGQQVTLRCSPISGHKSVSWYQQVLGQGPQFIFQYYEKEERGRGNFPDRFSARQFPNYSSELNVNALLLGDSALYLCASSLGAGGRYGYTFGSGTRLTVV.

The V gene is TRBV6-5, the J gene TRBJ2-5; TRBD2 aligns across 10 bases. The CDR3 is 15 residues long. Germline values: CDR1 MNHEY, CDR2 SVGAGI. J lost 5 bases, V lost 0 bases, and 3 bases had no gene match. CDR3 bases: TGTGCCAGCAGTTACTCTCTAGCGGGAGTGGAGACCCAGTACTTC. This gives the protein CASSYSLAGVETQYF.

The V gene is TRBV7-2, the J gene TRBJ2-5; TRBD1 matches 7 bases. V lost 5 bases to trimming and J lost 7 bases; unmatched junction nucleotides: 16. Germline V lookup: CDR1 SGHTA, CDR2 FQGNSA. The CDR3 totals 16 residues. The CDR3 nucleotides are TGTGCCAGCAGCGGCGCAAGGGGGCCCCGACCGGGGACCCAGTACTTC. Translated, it gives CASSGARGPRPGTQYF.

The chain carries TRBV30 and TRBJ1-4; the D gene is possibly TRBD1 (5 bases). The CDR3 sequence is 14 residues long. V dropped 5 bases and J dropped 8 bases, with 18 bases sitting between them. From germline, CDR1 is GTSNPN and CDR2 SVGIG (reference sequence). The CDR3 coding sequence is TGTGCCTGGGGGAGGACACTTACCCCCGAAAAACTGTTTTTT. This sequence encodes CAWGRTLTPEKLFF.

The V and J genes are TRBV14 and TRBJ2-7; possibly TRBD2 for D (5 bases). The CDR3 length is 14 residues. V gave up 10 bases and J gave up 0 bases, with 16 bases separating them. Germline values: CDR1 SGHDN, CDR2 FVKESK. The CDR3 loop is CATRNSGSSYEQYF. CDR3 DNA sequence: TGTGCCACCCGGAACTCGGGAAGCTCCTACGAGCAGTACTTC.

The chain couples TRBV7-2 to TRBJ1-6; D unclear. Germline values: CDR1 SGHTA, CDR2 FQGNSA. The CDR3 contains 15 residues. Trimming took 5 bases from V and 5 from J, leaving 13 bases between them. CDR3 loop: CASSLLTLNNSPLHF. The DNA for the CDR3 is TGTGCCAGCAGCCTTTTGACATTGAATAATTCACCCCTCCACTTT.

The chain carries TRBV6-4 and TRBJ2-3; 9 nucleotides line up with TRBD2. CDR3 size: 15 residues. CDR1 and CDR2 (germline): MRHNA, SNTAGT. Trimming at V came to 4 bases and at J to 6 bases, leaving 8 bases not matched to a gene. Here the CDR3 reads CASSGSGTSMDTQYF. Here the CDR3 DNA reads TGTGCCAGCAGTGGGTCGGGGACTAGCATGGATACGCAGTATTTT.